The TCR beta chain described here comes from a study of Ad26.COV2.S vaccination and SARS-CoV-2 variants. TCRdb keeps only in-frame clones here, not all; method: immunoSEQ multiplex PCR. The profile shows 200,000 to 300,000 clones, around 87% of them singletons. Trimming took off 8 bases at V and 9 bases at J, with 9 bases between the two ends. CDR3 length: 10 residues. Study-wide results and caveats: TCR breadth and depth analyses may have underestimated total T cell responses. Vaccinated and placebo-treated recipients had similar non-spike TCR breadth.

Treatment meaning: 15 to 20 received Ad26.COV2.S at low or high dose, single or two shots; about 5 received placebo; per-sample allocation not given. On day 63 after the first injection, vaccine and placebo recipients gave samples. About this clone itself: The antigen is unknown.

Material: peripheral blood, obtained in a trial of Ad26.COV2.S vaccine versus placebo. This rearrangement joins TRBV5-3 to TRBJ1-5; D call uncertain. TRBV5-3 is an open reading frame, and its role is uncertain. The sequence was obtained from a person between 18 and 65 years old who received the Ad26.COV2.S COVID-19 vaccine or a placebo. CDR3 bases: TGTGCCAGTTGGACGGGGCCCCAGCATTTT. It yields the protein CASWTGPQHF.